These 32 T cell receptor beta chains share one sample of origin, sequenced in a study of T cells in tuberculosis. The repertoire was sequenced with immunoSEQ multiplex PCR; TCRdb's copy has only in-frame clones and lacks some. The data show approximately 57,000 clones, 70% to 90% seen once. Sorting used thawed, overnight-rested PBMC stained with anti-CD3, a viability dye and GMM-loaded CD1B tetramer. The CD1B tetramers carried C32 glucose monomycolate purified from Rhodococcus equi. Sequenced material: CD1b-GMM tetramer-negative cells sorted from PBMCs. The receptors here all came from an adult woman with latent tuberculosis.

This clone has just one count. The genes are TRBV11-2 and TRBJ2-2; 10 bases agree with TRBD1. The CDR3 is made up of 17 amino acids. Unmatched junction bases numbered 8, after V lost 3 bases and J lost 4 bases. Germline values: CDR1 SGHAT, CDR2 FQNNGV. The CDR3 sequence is CASSFGTGVTPTGELFF. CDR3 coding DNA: TGTGCCAGCAGCTTCGGGACAGGGGTGACTCCCACCGGGGAGCTGTTTTTT.

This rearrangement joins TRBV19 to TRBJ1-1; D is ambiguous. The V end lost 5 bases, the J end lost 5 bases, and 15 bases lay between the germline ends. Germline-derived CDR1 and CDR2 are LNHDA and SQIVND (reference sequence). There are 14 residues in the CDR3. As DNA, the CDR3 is TGTGCCAGTAGTCAACTCTTGGAGGCTACTGAAGCTTTCTTT. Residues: CASSQLLEATEAFF.

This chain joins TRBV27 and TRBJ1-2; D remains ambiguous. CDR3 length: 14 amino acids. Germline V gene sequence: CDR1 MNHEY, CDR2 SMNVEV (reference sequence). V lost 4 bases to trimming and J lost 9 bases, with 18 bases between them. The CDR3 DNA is TGTGCCAGCAGTTCGAGCTGGCCAGACTCCCGCTACACCTTC. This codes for CASSSSWPDSRYTF.

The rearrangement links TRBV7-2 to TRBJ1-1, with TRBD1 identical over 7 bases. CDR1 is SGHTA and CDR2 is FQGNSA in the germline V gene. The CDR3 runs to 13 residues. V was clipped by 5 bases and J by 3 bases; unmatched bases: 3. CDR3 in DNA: TGTGCCAGCAGCCCAGGGGGGTACACTGAAGCTTTCTTT. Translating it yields CASSPGGYTEAFF. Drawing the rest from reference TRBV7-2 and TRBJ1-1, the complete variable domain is GAGVSQSPSNKVTEKGKDVELRCDPISGHTALYWYRQSLGQGLEFLIYFQGNSAPDKSGLPSDRFSAERTGGSVSTLTIQRTQQEDSAVYLCASSPGGYTEAFFGQGTRLTVV.

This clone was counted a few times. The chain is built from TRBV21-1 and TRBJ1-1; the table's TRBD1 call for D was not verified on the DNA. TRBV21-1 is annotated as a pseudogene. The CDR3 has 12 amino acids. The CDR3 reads CASSKSGTEAFF. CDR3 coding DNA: TGTGCCAGCAGCAAATCCGGGACAGAAGCTTTCTTT.

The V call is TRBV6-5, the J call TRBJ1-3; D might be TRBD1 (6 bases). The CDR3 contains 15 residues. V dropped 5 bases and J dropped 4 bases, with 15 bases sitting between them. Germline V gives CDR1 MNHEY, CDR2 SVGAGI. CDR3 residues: CASSARTAPGNTIYF. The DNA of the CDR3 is TGTGCCAGCAGTGCACGGACAGCCCCAGGAAACACCATATATTTT.

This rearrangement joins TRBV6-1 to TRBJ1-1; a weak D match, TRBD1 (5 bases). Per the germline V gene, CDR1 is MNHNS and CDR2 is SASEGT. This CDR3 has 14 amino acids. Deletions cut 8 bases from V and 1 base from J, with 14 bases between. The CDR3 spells CASSRVWANTEAFF. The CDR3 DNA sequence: TGTGCCAGCTCCAGGGTTTGGGCGAACACTGAAGCTTTCTTT.

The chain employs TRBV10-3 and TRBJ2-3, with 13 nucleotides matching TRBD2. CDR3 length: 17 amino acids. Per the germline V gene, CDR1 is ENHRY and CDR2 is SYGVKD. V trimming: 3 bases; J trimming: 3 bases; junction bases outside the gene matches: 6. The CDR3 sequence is CAISETAGLAGTDTQYF. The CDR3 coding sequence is TGTGCCATCAGTGAAACCGCGGGACTAGCGGGAACAGATACGCAGTATTTT.

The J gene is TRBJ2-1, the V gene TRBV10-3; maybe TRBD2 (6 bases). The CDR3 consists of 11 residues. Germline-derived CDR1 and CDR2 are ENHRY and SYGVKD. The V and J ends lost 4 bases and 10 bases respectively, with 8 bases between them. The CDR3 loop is CAISVEGEQFF. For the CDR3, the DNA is TGTGCCATCAGTGTGGAGGGCGAGCAGTTCTTC.

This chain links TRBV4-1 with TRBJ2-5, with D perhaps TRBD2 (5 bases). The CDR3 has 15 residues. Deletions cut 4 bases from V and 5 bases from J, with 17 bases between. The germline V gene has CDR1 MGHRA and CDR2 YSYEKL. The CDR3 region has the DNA TGCGCCAGCAGCCCCGGACGGGGAATCGGGGAGACCCAGTACTTC. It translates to CASSPGRGIGETQYF.

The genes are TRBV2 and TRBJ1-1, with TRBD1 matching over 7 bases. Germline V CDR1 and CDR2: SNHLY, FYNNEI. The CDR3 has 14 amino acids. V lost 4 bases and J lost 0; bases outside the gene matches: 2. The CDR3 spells CASSVQGMNTEAFF. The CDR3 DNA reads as TGTGCCAGCAGTGTACAGGGGATGAACACTGAAGCTTTCTTT.

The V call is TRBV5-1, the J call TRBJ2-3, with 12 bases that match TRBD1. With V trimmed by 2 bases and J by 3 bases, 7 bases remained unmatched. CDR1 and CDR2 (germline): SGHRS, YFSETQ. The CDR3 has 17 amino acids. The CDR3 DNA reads TGCGCCAGCAGCTTCACACCGGGACAGGGGGCGACAGATACGCAGTATTTT. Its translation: CASSFTPGQGATDTQYF.

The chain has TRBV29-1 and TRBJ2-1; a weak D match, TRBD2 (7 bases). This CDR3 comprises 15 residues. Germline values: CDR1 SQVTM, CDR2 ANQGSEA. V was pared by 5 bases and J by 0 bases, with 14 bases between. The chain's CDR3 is CSVLRGASSYNEQFF. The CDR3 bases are TGCAGCGTTCTACGGGGGGCAAGCTCCTACAATGAGCAGTTCTTC.

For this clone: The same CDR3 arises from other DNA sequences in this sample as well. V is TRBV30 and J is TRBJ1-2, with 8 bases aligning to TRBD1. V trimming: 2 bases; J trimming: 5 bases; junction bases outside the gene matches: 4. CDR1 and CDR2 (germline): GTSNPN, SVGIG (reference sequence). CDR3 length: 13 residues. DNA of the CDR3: TGTGCCTGGAGTAGGGACAGGCCGTATGGCTACACCTTC. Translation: CAWSRDRPYGYTF.

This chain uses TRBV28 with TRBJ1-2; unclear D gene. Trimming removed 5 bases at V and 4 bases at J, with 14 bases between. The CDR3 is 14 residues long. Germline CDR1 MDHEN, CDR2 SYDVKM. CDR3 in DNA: TGTGCCAGCAGTGGCTTGCTCGGAGGCTATGGCTACACCTTC. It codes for CASSGLLGGYGYTF.

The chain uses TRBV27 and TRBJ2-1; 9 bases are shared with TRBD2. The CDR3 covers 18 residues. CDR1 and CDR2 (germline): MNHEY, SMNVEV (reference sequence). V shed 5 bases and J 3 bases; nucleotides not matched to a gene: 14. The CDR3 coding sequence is TGTGCCAGCAGTCTTGACCGGTCGGGCGGGAGGGGCTACAATGAGCAGTTCTTC. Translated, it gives CASSLDRSGGRGYNEQFF.

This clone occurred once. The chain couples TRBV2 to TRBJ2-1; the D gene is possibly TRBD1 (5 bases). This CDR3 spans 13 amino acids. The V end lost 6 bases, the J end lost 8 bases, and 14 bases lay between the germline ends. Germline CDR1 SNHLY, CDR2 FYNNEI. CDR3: CASSRAQRDEQFF. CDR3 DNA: TGTGCCAGCAGCAGGGCACAGCGTGATGAGCAGTTCTTC.

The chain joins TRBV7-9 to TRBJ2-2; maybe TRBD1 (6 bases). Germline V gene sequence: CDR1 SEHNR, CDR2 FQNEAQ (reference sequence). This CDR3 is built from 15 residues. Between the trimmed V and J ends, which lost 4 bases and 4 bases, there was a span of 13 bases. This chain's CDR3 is CASSSQGHTTGELFF. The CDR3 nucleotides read TGTGCCAGCAGCTCCCAGGGACACACCACCGGGGAGCTGTTTTTT.

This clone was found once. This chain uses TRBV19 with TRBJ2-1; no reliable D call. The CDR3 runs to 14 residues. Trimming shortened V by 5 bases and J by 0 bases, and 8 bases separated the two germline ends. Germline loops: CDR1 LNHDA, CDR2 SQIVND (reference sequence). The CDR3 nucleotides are TGTGCCAGTAGTCGAACCAGCTCCTACAATGAGCAGTTCTTC. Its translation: CASSRTSSYNEQFF.

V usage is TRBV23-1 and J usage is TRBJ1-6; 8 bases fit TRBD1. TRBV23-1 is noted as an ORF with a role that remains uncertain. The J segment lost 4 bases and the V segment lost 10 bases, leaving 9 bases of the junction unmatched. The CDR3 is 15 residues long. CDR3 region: CATQGAGHYNSPLHF. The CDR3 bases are TGCGCCACCCAGGGGGCGGGACATTATAATTCACCCCTCCACTTT.

CDR3 in DNA: TGCGCCAGCAGCCTGGGGGGAGGAGAGACCCAGTACTTC. It yields the protein CASSLGGGETQYF. The rearrangement links TRBV4-3 to TRBJ2-5; perhaps TRBD2 as D (6 bases). Trimming removed 4 bases at V and 4 bases at J, with 10 bases between. Germline V gene lookup returns CDR1 LGHNA and CDR2 YSLEER. There are 13 residues in the CDR3.

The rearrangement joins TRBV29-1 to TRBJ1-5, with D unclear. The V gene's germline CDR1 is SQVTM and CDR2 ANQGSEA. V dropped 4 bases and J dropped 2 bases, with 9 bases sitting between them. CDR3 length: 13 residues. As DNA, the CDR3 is TGCAGCGTTGGGGCCGGGGGCAATCAGCCCCAGCATTTT. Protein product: CSVGAGGNQPQHF. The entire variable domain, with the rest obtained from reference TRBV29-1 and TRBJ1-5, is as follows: SAVISQKPSRDICQRGTSLTIQCQVDSQVTMMFWYRQQPGQSLTLIATANQGSEATYESGFVIDKFPISRPNLTFSTLTVSNMSPEDSSIYLCSVGAGGNQPQHFGDGTRLSIL.

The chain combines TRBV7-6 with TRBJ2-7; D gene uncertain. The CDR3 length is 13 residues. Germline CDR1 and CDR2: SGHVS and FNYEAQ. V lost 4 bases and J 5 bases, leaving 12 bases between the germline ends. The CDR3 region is CASSSALGHEQYF. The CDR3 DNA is TGTGCCAGCAGCTCGGCACTGGGCCACGAGCAGTACTTC.

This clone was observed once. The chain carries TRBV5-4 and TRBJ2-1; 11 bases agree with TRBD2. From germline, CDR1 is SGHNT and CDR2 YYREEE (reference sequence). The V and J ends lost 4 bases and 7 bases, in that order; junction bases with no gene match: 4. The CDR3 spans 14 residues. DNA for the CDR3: TGTGCCAGCAGCCTTAGCGGGGGGGTAAATGAGCAGTTCTTC. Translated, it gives CASSLSGGVNEQFF.

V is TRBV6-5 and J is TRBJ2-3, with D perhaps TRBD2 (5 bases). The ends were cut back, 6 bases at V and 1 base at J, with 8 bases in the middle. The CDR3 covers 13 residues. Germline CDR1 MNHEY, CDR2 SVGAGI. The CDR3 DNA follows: TGTGCCAGCAGCATCGGGGGCACAGATACGCAGTATTTT. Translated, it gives CASSIGGTDTQYF.

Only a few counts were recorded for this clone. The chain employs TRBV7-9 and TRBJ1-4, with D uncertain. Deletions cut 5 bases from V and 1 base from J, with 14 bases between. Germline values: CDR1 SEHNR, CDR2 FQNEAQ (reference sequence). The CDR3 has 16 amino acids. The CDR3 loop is CASSQDRGVTNEKLFF. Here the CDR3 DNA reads TGTGCCAGCAGCCAAGATAGAGGCGTAACTAATGAAAAACTGTTTTTT.

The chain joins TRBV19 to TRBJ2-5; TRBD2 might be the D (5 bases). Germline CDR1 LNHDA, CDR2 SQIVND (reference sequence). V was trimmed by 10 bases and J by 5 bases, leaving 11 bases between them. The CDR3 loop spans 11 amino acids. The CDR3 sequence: CATERGETQYF. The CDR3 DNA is TGTGCCACGGAAAGAGGGGAGACCCAGTACTTC.

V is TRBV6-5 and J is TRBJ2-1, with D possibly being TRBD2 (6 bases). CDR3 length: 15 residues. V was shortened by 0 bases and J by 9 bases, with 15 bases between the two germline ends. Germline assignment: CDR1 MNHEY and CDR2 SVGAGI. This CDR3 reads CASSYSTGGGAEQFF. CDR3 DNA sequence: TGTGCCAGCAGTTACTCGACCGGGGGTGGGGCTGAGCAGTTCTTC.

The CDR3 region is CASSLAAGSDTGELFF. CDR3 DNA: TGTGCCAGCAGCTTGGCGGCGGGTTCGGACACCGGGGAGCTGTTTTTT. The gene calls are TRBV5-4 and TRBJ2-2; tentative D call: TRBD2 (5 bases). V lost 0 bases and J lost 3, with 12 bases in between. CDR1 SGHNT and CDR2 YYREEE come from the germline V gene (reference sequence). The CDR3 spans 16 residues.

The CDR3 loop reads CASSIGSGRILGEFF. The CDR3 DNA reads as TGTGCCAGTAGTATAGGTAGCGGGAGAATTTTAGGGGAGTTCTTC. J is TRBJ2-1 and V is TRBV19; 9 bases match TRBD2. CDR3 length: 15 amino acids. Losses at the gene ends were 1 base for V and 14 bases for J; bases not matched to a gene: 12. Per germline, CDR1 LNHDA and CDR2 SQIVND (reference sequence).

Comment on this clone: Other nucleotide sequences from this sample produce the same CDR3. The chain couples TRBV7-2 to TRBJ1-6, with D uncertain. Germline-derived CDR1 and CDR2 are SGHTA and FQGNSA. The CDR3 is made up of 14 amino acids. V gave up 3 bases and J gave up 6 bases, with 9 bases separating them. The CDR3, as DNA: TGTGCCAGCAGCTTTCTTAACTTTAATTCACCCCTCCACTTT. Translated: CASSFLNFNSPLHF.

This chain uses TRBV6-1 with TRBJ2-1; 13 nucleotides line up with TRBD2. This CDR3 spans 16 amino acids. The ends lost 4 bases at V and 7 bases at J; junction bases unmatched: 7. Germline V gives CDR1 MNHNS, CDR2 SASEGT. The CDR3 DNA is TGTGCCAGCAGTGGGACTAGCGGGAGTTGGAGGAATGAGCAGTTCTTC. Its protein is CASSGTSGSWRNEQFF.